One sample yielded the 17 T cell receptor beta chains listed below, sequenced in a study of cytomegalovirus exposure and HLA in healthy donors. With 60 Vbeta and 13 Jbeta primers, the PCR was carried out. Clones were sequenced by immunoSEQ multiplex PCR, and TCRdb holds only the in-frame ones, with some missing. Of about 130,000 clones listed, about three quarters were seen once; the top ten hold more than 1%. Sequenced: PBMCs. The source of these receptors is a female donor in good health and CMV-seronegative.

The V and J genes are TRBV5-1 and TRBJ2-3; 10 nucleotides agree with TRBD1. This CDR3 region has 15 residues. Unmatched junction bases numbered 3, after V lost 2 bases and J lost 3 bases. Germline-derived CDR1 and CDR2 are SGHRS and YFSETQ. In DNA form, the CDR3 reads TGCGCCAGCAGCTTCGGACAGGGGGGGACAGATACGCAGTATTTT. This gives the protein CASSFGQGGTDTQYF.

This rearrangement joins TRBV30 to TRBJ1-1; tentative D call: TRBD1 (5 bases). The CDR3 extends over 13 amino acids. Germline V gives CDR1 GTSNPN, CDR2 SVGIG (reference sequence). The V end was cut by 8 bases, the J end by 5 bases, with 18 bases between. The CDR3 region is CARFGGRGTEAFF. The DNA of the CDR3 is TGTGCCCGCTTTGGGGGTCGGGGGACTGAAGCTTTCTTT. Supplemented by reference TRBV30 and TRBJ1-1, the full variable domain reads SQTIHQWPATLVQPVGSPLSLECTVEGTSNPNLYWYRQAAGRGLQLLFYSVGIGQISSEVPQNLSASRPQDRQFILSSKKLLLSDSGFYLCARFGGRGTEAFFGQGTRLTVV.

A few counts support this clone. The CDR3 reads CASSLAVRGYGYTF. CDR3 DNA sequence: TGTGCCAGCAGCTTAGCGGTCAGAGGCTATGGCTACACCTTC. V and J are TRBV7-2 and TRBJ1-2; D is undetermined. There are 14 residues in the CDR3. V lost 0 bases and J 4 bases, leaving 9 bases between the germline ends. Per germline, CDR1 SGHTA and CDR2 FQGNSA.

A few counts support this clone. J is TRBJ1-2 and V is TRBV18; D might be TRBD1 (6 bases). V dropped 0 bases and J dropped 4 bases, with 6 bases sitting between them. Germline V gene lookup returns CDR1 KGHSH and CDR2 LQKENI. This CDR3 is built from 13 residues. For the CDR3, the DNA is TGTGCCAGCTCACCACCAGGGGGCTATGGCTACACCTTC. Protein sequence: CASSPPGGYGYTF.

Concerning this clone: The germline gene is not matched at one end of the junction; a read error may be the cause. This rearrangement joins TRBV7-9 to TRBJ1-1; 10 bases fit TRBD1. From germline, CDR1 is SEHNR and CDR2 FQNEAQ (reference sequence). The CDR3 length is 13 residues. This CDR3 reads CSSSKDRGTEAFF. The CDR3, as DNA: TGTTCCAGCAGCAAGGACAGGGGGACTGAAGCTTTCTTT.

This chain links TRBV7-9 with TRBJ2-3; D perhaps matches TRBD2 (6 bases). The germline V and J ends were trimmed by 5 bases and 3 bases, with 15 bases remaining between them. This CDR3 has 15 residues. Germline V gene sequence: CDR1 SEHNR, CDR2 FQNEAQ (reference sequence). CDR3 sequence: CASSLGLQLTDTQYF. The DNA for the CDR3 is TGTGCCAGCAGCCTGGGACTCCAACTGACAGATACGCAGTATTTT.

The rearrangement links TRBV28 to TRBJ1-6, with D possibly matching TRBD1 (6 bases). Per germline, CDR1 MDHEN and CDR2 SYDVKM. This CDR3 contains 14 residues. Deletions cut 7 bases from V and 7 bases from J, with 14 bases between. CDR3 coding DNA: TGTGCCAGCACGGGGGGCGGTCAGAATTCACCCCTCCACTTT. Translating it yields CASTGGGQNSPLHF.

V usage is TRBV6-1 and J usage is TRBJ1-2; the match to TRBD1 covers 8 bases. Germline CDR1 and CDR2: MNHNS and SASEGT. This CDR3 is 13 amino acids long. The junction had 8 bases not matched to a gene; V was cut back by 6 bases and J by 8 bases. The CDR3 loop is CASSPGQGIGYTF. The CDR3 nucleotides read TGTGCCAGCAGCCCTGGACAGGGTATCGGCTACACCTTC.

This clone has just a few counts. The chain joins TRBV28 to TRBJ2-3; 7 bases line up with TRBD2. This CDR3 comprises 16 residues. The trim removed 4 bases at V and 4 bases at J, leaving 11 bases unmatched. Looked up from germline, CDR1 is MDHEN and CDR2 is SYDVKM. The CDR3 DNA follows: TGTGCCAGCAGTTCGCCGACTAGCAGATGGCCAGATACGCAGTATTTT. This encodes CASSSPTSRWPDTQYF. Filled out from reference TRBV28 and TRBJ2-3, the complete variable domain reads DVKVTQSSRYLVKRTGEKVFLECVQDMDHENMFWYRQDPGLGLRLIYFSYDVKMKEKGDIPEGYSVSREKKERFSLILESASTNQTSMYLCASSSPTSRWPDTQYFGPGTRLTVL.

The chain joins TRBV4-1 to TRBJ2-7; weak D call: TRBD2 (5 bases). CDR1 MGHRA and CDR2 YSYEKL come from the germline V gene. V gave up 0 bases and J gave up 2 bases, with 14 bases separating them. This CDR3 comprises 16 residues. DNA for the CDR3: TGCGCCAGCAGCCAAGATCCGGGAACACTACCCTACGAGCAGTACTTC. Translating it yields CASSQDPGTLPYEQYF.

Only a few counts were recorded for this clone. The chain has TRBV30 and TRBJ2-3; the D gene is possibly TRBD2 (6 bases). CDR1 and CDR2 (germline): GTSNPN, SVGIG (reference sequence). Trimming took 0 bases from V and 1 from J, leaving 20 bases between them. The CDR3 runs to 18 residues. The CDR3 spells CAWSVWPLSKRGTDTQYF. The CDR3 DNA follows: TGTGCCTGGAGTGTATGGCCCCTCAGTAAGCGGGGCACAGATACGCAGTATTTT.

The V and J genes are TRBV5-1 and TRBJ2-5; maybe TRBD2 (7 bases). Germline CDR1 SGHRS, CDR2 YFSETQ. The CDR3 extends over 15 amino acids. V was trimmed by 3 bases and J by 0 bases, leaving 12 bases between them. The CDR3 loop reads CASSWGGRNQETQYF. DNA for the CDR3: TGCGCCAGCAGCTGGGGGGGCCGCAACCAAGAGACCCAGTACTTC. Full variable domain (rest looked up from reference TRBV5-1 and TRBJ2-5): KAGVTQTPRYLIKTRGQQVTLSCSPISGHRSVSWYQQTPGQGLQFLFEYFSETQRNKGNFPGRFSGRQFSNSRSEMNVSTLELGDSALYLCASSWGGRNQETQYFGPGTRLLVL.

The rearrangement uses TRBV11-2 and TRBJ1-1, with a weak D call TRBD1 (5 bases). Germline lookup yields CDR1 SGHAT and CDR2 FQNNGV. V was cut by 6 bases and J by 8 bases, with 16 bases left in between. The CDR3 is 13 amino acids. CDR3 amino acids: CASSLGVGGEAFF. The CDR3 DNA sequence: TGTGCCAGCAGTCTAGGGGTGGGAGGGGAAGCTTTCTTT.

This chain links TRBV2 with TRBJ2-3; TRBD2 matches at 11 bases. The CDR3 loop spans 14 amino acids. Germline V lookup: CDR1 SNHLY, CDR2 FYNNEI. With 6 bases clipped from V and 6 bases from J, the junction kept 5 bases outside the gene matches. CDR3 DNA sequence: TGTGCCAGCAGACCTACTAGCGGGGGTGATACGCAGTATTTT. Translated: CASRPTSGGDTQYF.

V is TRBV2 and J is TRBJ2-3; 8 bases match TRBD1. V trimming: 3 bases; J trimming: 2 bases; junction bases outside the gene matches: 4. The CDR3 runs to 15 residues. Germline CDR1 is SNHLY and CDR2 is FYNNEI. CDR3 in amino acids: CASSEGTGITDTQYF. CDR3 in DNA: TGTGCCAGCAGTGAGGGGACAGGAATCACAGATACGCAGTATTTT.

The chain couples TRBV30 to TRBJ1-2; tentative D call: TRBD1 (5 bases). This CDR3 is 13 amino acids long. V lost 2 bases and J lost 6, with 13 bases in between. The germline CDR1 and CDR2 sequences are GTSNPN and SVGIG (reference sequence). Here the CDR3 reads CAWSRGWGDGYTF. CDR3 DNA: TGTGCCTGGAGTAGGGGTTGGGGGGATGGCTACACCTTC.

The chain couples TRBV5-1 to TRBJ2-7, with TRBD2 matching over 8 bases. Germline lookup yields CDR1 SGHRS and CDR2 YFSETQ. This CDR3 is built from 15 residues. Losses at the gene ends were 0 bases for V and 2 bases for J; bases not matched to a gene: 4. The CDR3 loop is CASSLASGSAYEQYF. The DNA for the CDR3 is TGCGCCAGCAGCTTGGCCAGCGGGAGTGCCTACGAGCAGTACTTC.